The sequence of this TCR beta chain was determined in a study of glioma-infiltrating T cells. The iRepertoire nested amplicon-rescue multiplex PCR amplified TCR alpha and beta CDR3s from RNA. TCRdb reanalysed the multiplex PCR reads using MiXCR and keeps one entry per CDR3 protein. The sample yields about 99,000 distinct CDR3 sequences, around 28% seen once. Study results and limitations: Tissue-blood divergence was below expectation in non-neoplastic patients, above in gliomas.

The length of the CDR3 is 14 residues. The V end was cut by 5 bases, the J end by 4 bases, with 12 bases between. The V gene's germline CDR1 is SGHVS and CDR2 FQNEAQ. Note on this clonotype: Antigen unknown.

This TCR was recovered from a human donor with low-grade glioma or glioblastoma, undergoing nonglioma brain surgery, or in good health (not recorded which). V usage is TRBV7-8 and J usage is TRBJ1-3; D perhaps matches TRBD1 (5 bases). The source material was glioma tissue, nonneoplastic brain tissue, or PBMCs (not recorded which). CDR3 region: CASSQGTGGNTIYF. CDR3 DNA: TGTGCCAGCAGCCAAGGAACAGGAGGAAACACCATATATTTT.